This TCR beta chain emerged from a study of PD-L1 blockade in urothelial cancer. CDR3 length equals 15 residues. Germline-derived CDR1 and CDR2 are SGHTA and FQGNSA. The V end was cut by 1 base, the J end by 4 bases, with 13 bases between. General observations from the study: Prediction of better survival came from below-median pretreatment blood TCR clonality.

With regard to this clone: Its cognate antigen is unknown.

Libraries were prepared by immunoSEQ multiplex PCR; TCRdb keeps only in-frame clonotypes and omits some of them. Altogether some 84,000 clones are present, approximately 90% being singletons, with the ten largest covering around 5%. The sequence came from a woman aged 70 to 79 with urothelial cancer. The J gene is TRBJ1-1, the V gene TRBV7-2, with D perhaps matching TRBD1 (5 bases). The source material was PBMCs, sampled around atezolizumab (anti-PD-L1) treatment. The CDR3 region is CASSLVGRASTEAFF. CDR3 in DNA: TGTGCCAGCAGCTTAGTGGGCAGGGCTAGCACTGAAGCTTTCTTT.